This T cell receptor (beta chain) was profiled in a study of blood T cell repertoires in COVID-19. Study-level background: Donors in the United States, Italy and Spain gave samples during acute or convalescent COVID-19. T cells, B-cell-depleted T cells, or PBMCs supplied cDNA or gDNA.

Authors' processing steps: The authors estimated nucleated cell counts from reference gene primer amplification. Profiling relied on immunoSEQ multiplex PCR, and the TCRdb table lists in-frame clones only, not all of them. The V and J calls and clone size are taken from that table; D and trimming were inferred from the DNA. The repertoire includes roughly 250,000 clones, approximately 87% of them detected once, and about 12% sits in the top ten. Seattle patient enrollment occurred during active infection, with longitudinal follow-up thereafter. The CDR3 loop spans 13 amino acids. Unmatched junction bases numbered 4, after V lost 5 bases and J lost 6 bases.

The TCR was taken from a woman in her 30s with COVID-19, enrolled during active disease. Material for sequencing was peripheral blood. V usage is TRBV12-3 or TRBV12-4 and J usage is TRBJ2-1; TRBD1 agrees at 7 bases. DNA of the CDR3: TGTGCCAGCAGTACAAGGACAGGCAATGAGCAGTTCTTC. It is translated as CASSTRTGNEQFF.